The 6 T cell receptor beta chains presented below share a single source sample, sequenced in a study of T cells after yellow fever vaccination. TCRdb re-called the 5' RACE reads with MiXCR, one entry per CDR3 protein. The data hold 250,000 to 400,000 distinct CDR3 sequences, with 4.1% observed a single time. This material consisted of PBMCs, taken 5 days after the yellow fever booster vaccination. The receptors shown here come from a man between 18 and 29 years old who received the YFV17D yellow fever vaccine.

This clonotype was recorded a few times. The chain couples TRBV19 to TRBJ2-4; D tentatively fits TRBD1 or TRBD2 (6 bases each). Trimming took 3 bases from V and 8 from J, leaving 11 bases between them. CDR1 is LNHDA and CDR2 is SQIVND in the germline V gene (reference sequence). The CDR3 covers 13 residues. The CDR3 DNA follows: TGTGCCAGTAGTATGAGGGGGGCGGACATTCAGTACTTC. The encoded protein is CASSMRGADIQYF.

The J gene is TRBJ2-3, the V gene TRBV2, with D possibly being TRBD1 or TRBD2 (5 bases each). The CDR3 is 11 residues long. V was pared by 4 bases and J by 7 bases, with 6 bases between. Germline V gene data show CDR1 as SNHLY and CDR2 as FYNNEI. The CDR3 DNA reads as TGTGCCAGCAGTGGGGGGTATACGCAGTATTTT. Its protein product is CASSGGYTQYF. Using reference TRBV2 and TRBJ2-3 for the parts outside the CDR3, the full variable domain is EPEVTQTPSHQVTQMGQEVILRCVPISNHLYFYWYRQILGQKVEFLVSFYNNEISEKSEIFDDQFSVERPDGSNFTLKIRSTKLEDSAMYFCASSGGYTQYFGPGTRLTVL.

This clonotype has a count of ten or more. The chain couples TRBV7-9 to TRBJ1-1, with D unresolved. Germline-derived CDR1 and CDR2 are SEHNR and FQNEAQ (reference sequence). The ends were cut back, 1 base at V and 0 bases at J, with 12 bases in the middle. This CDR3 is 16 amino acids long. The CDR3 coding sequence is TGTGCCAGCAGCTTAGGTGATCCAGTTATGAACACTGAAGCTTTCTTT. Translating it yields CASSLGDPVMNTEAFF.

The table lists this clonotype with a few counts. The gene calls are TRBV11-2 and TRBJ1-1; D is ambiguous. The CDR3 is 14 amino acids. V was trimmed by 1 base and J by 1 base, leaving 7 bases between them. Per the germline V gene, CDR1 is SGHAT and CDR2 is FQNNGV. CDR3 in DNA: TGTGCCAGCAGCTTAGCCCCCGGGAACACTGAAGCTTTCTTT. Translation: CASSLAPGNTEAFF.

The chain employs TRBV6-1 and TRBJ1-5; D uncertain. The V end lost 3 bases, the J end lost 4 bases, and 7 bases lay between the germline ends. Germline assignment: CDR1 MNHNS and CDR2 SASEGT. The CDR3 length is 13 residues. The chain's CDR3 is CASSDYGNQPQHF. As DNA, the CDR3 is TGTGCCAGCAGTGACTATGGGAATCAGCCCCAGCATTTT.

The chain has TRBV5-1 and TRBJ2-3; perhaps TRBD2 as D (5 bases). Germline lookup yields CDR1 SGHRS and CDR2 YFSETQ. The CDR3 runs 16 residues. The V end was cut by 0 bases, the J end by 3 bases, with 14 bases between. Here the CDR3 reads CASSLALARGTDTQYF. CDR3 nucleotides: TGCGCCAGCAGCTTGGCCCTGGCCCGCGGGACAGATACGCAGTATTTT.